The 10 T cell receptor beta chains reported below all come from one sample, sequenced in a study of blood T cell repertoires in COVID-19. Assay: immunoSEQ multiplex PCR; the TCRdb copy retains only in-frame clones and omits some. The sample has about 480,000 clones, around 88% seen once; the top ten hold about 4.3%. The sample taken for sequencing was peripheral blood. These receptors all come from a young woman with acute or convalescent COVID-19.

This clone was seen once. The J gene is TRBJ2-3, the V gene TRBV5-1, with 10 bases that match TRBD2. The CDR3 consists of 18 residues. Germline assignment: CDR1 SGHRS and CDR2 YFSETQ. With V trimmed by 4 bases and J by 0 bases, 11 bases remained unmatched. CDR3: CASSHIAGGRASTDTQYF. CDR3 in DNA: TGCGCCAGCAGCCATATAGCGGGGGGCCGAGCTAGCACAGATACGCAGTATTTT.

V is TRBV3-1 (or the pseudogene TRBV3-2) and J is TRBJ1-2, with D tentatively TRBD1 (5 bases). This CDR3 contains 14 residues. CDR1 and CDR2 from the germline V gene are LGHDT and YNNKEL (reference sequence). V was shortened by 1 base and J by 2 bases, with 8 bases between the two germline ends. CDR3 region: CASSQVDSNYGYTF. The CDR3 bases are TGTGCCAGCAGCCAAGTCGACAGCAACTATGGCTACACCTTC.

The rearrangement uses TRBV20-1 and TRBJ2-7, with TRBD1 identical over 9 bases. J lost 5 bases, V lost 3 bases, and 8 bases had no gene match. This CDR3 region has 14 residues. In germline, CDR1 is DFQATT, CDR2 SNEGSKA (reference sequence). CDR3 amino acids: CSASRDRGIHEQYF. CDR3 nucleotides: TGCAGTGCTAGTCGCGACAGGGGGATCCACGAGCAGTACTTC.

V is TRBV2 and J is TRBJ1-1; D call uncertain. The germline V gene has CDR1 SNHLY and CDR2 FYNNEI. Trimming stripped 8 bases from V and 1 base from J, with 11 bases between. The CDR3 totals 13 residues. In DNA, the CDR3 is TGTGCCAGCGCGGTACGCGGGAACACTGAAGCTTTCTTT. Translated: CASAVRGNTEAFF.

The chain is built from TRBV24-1 and TRBJ2-3; D possibly corresponds to TRBD2 (5 bases). Germline lookup yields CDR1 KGHDR and CDR2 SFDVKD. CDR3 size: 15 residues. Trimming pared 3 bases from V and 4 bases from J, leaving 13 bases between. CDR3 sequence (DNA): TGTGCCACCAGTGATAGGGTTCGGGGTTCAGATACGCAGTATTTT. Translation gives CATSDRVRGSDTQYF.

The sample holds a few counts of this clone. Other DNA sequences within the sample encode an identical CDR3. The gene calls are TRBV6-5 and TRBJ2-2; D gene ambiguous. This CDR3 spans 13 amino acids. Trimming left V 0 bases short and J 4 bases short, with 3 bases between. Germline CDR1 is MNHEY and CDR2 is SVGAGI. CDR3 protein: CASSYSGTGELFF. CDR3 bases: TGTGCCAGCAGTTACTCCGGCACCGGGGAGCTGTTTTTT.

The chain joins TRBV7-2 to TRBJ1-5, with D perhaps TRBD1 (6 bases). The V gene lost 1 base and the J gene lost 6 bases, with 10 bases spanning the gap. The germline CDR1 and CDR2 sequences are SGHTA and FQGNSA. The length of the CDR3 is 14 residues. CDR3: CASSLGGLGQPQHF. CDR3 sequence (DNA): TGTGCCAGCAGCTTAGGGGGGCTGGGTCAGCCCCAGCATTTT.

The rearrangement links TRBV7-8 to TRBJ2-7; 8 bases are a match to TRBD1. Germline V gene sequence: CDR1 SGHVS, CDR2 FQNEAQ. V lost 3 bases and J lost 2; bases outside the gene matches: 12. This CDR3 has 17 amino acids. CDR3 region: CASSFDQGAVITYEQYF. For the CDR3, the DNA is TGTGCCAGCAGCTTTGATCAGGGGGCCGTTATAACCTACGAGCAGTACTTC.

This chain joins TRBV9 and TRBJ1-6, with D possibly being TRBD1 (6 bases). The CDR3 has 15 residues. Germline values: CDR1 SGDLS, CDR2 YYNGEE. Deletions cut 0 bases from V and 10 bases from J, with 14 bases between. CDR3 sequence (DNA): TGTGCCAGCAGCGTAGATGGGGGCAAAGGATCACCCCTCCACTTT. This codes for CASSVDGGKGSPLHF. Full variable domain (outside the CDR3, taken from reference TRBV9 and TRBJ1-6): DSGVTQTPKHLITATGQRVTLRCSPRSGDLSVYWYQQSLDQGLQFLIQYYNGEERAKGNILERFSAQQFPDLHSELNLSSLELGDSALYFCASSVDGGKGSPLHFGNGTRLTVT.

V and J are TRBV7-8 and TRBJ2-3, with 8 bases matching TRBD1. CDR3 length equals 14 residues. Per the germline V gene, CDR1 is SGHVS and CDR2 is FQNEAQ. Unmatched junction bases numbered 7, after V lost 5 bases and J lost 6 bases. CDR3 in DNA: TGTGCCAGCAGCCCCCCAAACAGGGGGGATACGCAGTATTTT. Residues: CASSPPNRGDTQYF.